Each of the 3 T cell receptor beta chains below was sequenced from the same sample in a study of T-cell reconstitution after alpha-beta-depleted transplantation in children. Preparation of the TCRbeta library was carried out with unique molecular identifiers. One entry per CDR3 protein, called by TCRdb with MiXCR from the PCR reads. The sample contains nearly 200,000 distinct CDR3 sequences, approximately 6.8% of which appear only once. Sequencing used PBMCs, obtained before TCRalphabeta/CD19-depleted stem cell transplant. These receptors were collected from a girl less than two years old with combined immunodeficiency, due to receive a stem cell transplant.

This clonotype was detected ten times or more. The V gene is TRBV20-1, the J gene TRBJ2-7; unclear D gene. The CDR3 is 11 amino acids. The V and J ends lost 2 bases and 6 bases respectively, with 8 bases between them. CDR1 and CDR2 (germline): DFQATT, SNEGSKA (reference sequence). The CDR3 bases are TGCAGTGCTAGATGCCTTCCCGAGCAGTACTTC. It translates to CSARCLPEQYF.

This clonotype showed up just a few times. The V call is TRBV5-1, the J call TRBJ2-1, with D uncertain. Germline V lookup: CDR1 SGHRS, CDR2 YFSETQ. This CDR3 region has 15 residues. V gave up 0 bases and J gave up 2 bases, with 9 bases separating them. In nucleotides, the CDR3 is TGCGCCAGCAGCTTGGTACAGAACGCCTACAATGAGCAGTTCTTC. Its translation: CASSLVQNAYNEQFF.

V and J are TRBV20-1 and TRBJ2-1, with TRBD1 matching 9 bases. The germline gives CDR1 DFQATT, CDR2 SNEGSKA (reference sequence). V was clipped by 3 bases and J by 4 bases; unmatched bases: 25. The CDR3 extends over 21 amino acids. The chain's CDR3 is CSASPTFPGQGLPGRYNEQFF. Written as DNA, the CDR3 is TGCAGTGCTAGCCCAACGTTCCCGGGACAGGGTCTACCGGGGAGGTACAATGAGCAGTTCTTC.